The 16 T cell receptor beta chains in this list originate from one sample, sequenced in a study of post-analysis software for immune sequencing data. Findings and caveats of the study: The study found TRBV5-6, TRBV5-1 and TRBV20-1 among five TRBV segments more frequent in patients than controls.

Sequencing libraries made from TCR beta cDNA carried unique molecular identifiers. TCRdb re-called the PCR reads through MiXCR, storing one row per CDR3 protein. The data contain fewer than 700,000 distinct CDR3 sequences, about 40% of them singletons. Antigens for these TCRs are unknown. Sequenced sample: blood. The receptors originated from a girl aged 10 to 17 with multiple sclerosis.

This clonotype was detected a few times. This sequence joins TRBV5-1 and TRBJ1-6; D gene ambiguous. The germline V gene encodes CDR1 SGHRS and CDR2 YFSETQ. The CDR3 contains 15 residues. Trimming removed 1 base at V and 5 bases at J, with 10 bases between. This chain's CDR3 is CASSLQQTDNSPLHF. The CDR3 DNA sequence: TGCGCCAGCAGCTTGCAACAGACCGATAATTCACCCCTCCACTTT.

The sample holds many counts of this clonotype. The chain links TRBV12-3 or TRBV12-4 to TRBJ2-1; 10 nucleotides line up with TRBD2. This CDR3 contains 15 residues. The J segment lost 6 bases and the V segment lost 4 bases, leaving 6 bases of the junction unmatched. For the CDR3, the DNA is TGTGCCAGCAGTTCCATAGCGGGAGGCTCCAATGAGCAGTTCTTC. Protein product: CASSSIAGGSNEQFF.

Only a few counts were recorded for this clonotype. This chain connects TRBV6-5 to TRBJ2-7; D is unclear. The V end was cut by 3 bases, the J end by 2 bases, with 14 bases between. Germline V lookup: CDR1 MNHEY, CDR2 SVGAGI. This CDR3 spans 15 amino acids. CDR3 nucleotides: TGTGCCAGCAGTTATCACCAAGGGCACCCCTACGAGCAGTACTTC. This codes for CASSYHQGHPYEQYF.

The chain is built from TRBV20-1 and TRBJ2-5, with unresolved D. CDR3 length: 14 residues. Trimming removed 1 base at V and 11 bases at J, with 20 bases between. Germline CDR1 and CDR2: DFQATT and SNEGSKA (reference sequence). The CDR3 DNA sequence: TGCAGTGCTAGAGCCGACTCCCCAGATGGTGAGCAGTACTTC. This codes for CSARADSPDGEQYF.

The chain combines TRBV2 with TRBJ2-6; D is ambiguous. This CDR3 comprises 13 residues. Germline V gene data show CDR1 as SNHLY and CDR2 as FYNNEI. The ends were cut back, 10 bases at V and 0 bases at J, with 7 bases in the middle. The CDR3 coding sequence is TGTGCCAATCGTGGCTCTGGGGCCAACGTCCTGACTTTC. Amino acids: CANRGSGANVLTF.

This clonotype came up once. J is TRBJ2-5 and V is TRBV5-1; weak D call: TRBD2 (5 bases). Germline CDR1 SGHRS, CDR2 YFSETQ. The ends were cut back, 1 base at V and 5 bases at J, with 12 bases in the middle. CDR3 size: 14 residues. The CDR3 protein is CASSLIEGPETQYF. The CDR3 bases are TGCGCCAGCAGCTTGATTGAGGGTCCGGAGACCCAGTACTTC.

J is TRBJ1-2 and V is TRBV29-1, with 7 nucleotides matching TRBD1. With V trimmed by 2 bases and J by 8 bases, 11 bases remained unmatched. This CDR3 contains 14 residues. Germline lookup yields CDR1 SQVTM and CDR2 ANQGSEA. The chain's CDR3 is CSVESGRGGVGYTF. The CDR3 coding sequence is TGCAGCGTTGAATCCGGCAGGGGGGGGGTCGGCTACACCTTC.

The V gene is TRBV12-3 or TRBV12-4, the J gene TRBJ2-1; D unclear. The CDR3 has 13 residues. V shed 10 bases and J shed 0 bases, with 10 bases lying between them. The CDR3 here is CATSASSYNEQFF. The DNA for the CDR3 is TGTGCCACCTCGGCTAGCTCCTACAATGAGCAGTTCTTC.

The chain has TRBV9 and TRBJ1-1; maybe TRBD1 (5 bases). This CDR3 contains 13 residues. The germline V gene has CDR1 SGDLS and CDR2 YYNGEE. V was pared by 7 bases and J by 2 bases, with 12 bases between. The CDR3 DNA is TGTGCCAGCGGCAGGGAAGACAACACTGAAGCTTTCTTT. It is translated as CASGREDNTEAFF.

This clonotype has only a few counts. The chain recombines TRBV14 with TRBJ2-1; 8 bases are a match to TRBD1. J lost 5 bases, V lost 0 bases, and 6 bases had no gene match. CDR3 size: 16 residues. The germline V gene has CDR1 SGHDN and CDR2 FVKESK. The CDR3 DNA reads TGTGCCAGCAGCCAAGAACCTGGACAGGGAGACAATGAGCAGTTCTTC. It is translated as CASSQEPGQGDNEQFF.

This chain connects TRBV5-1 to TRBJ2-7; D uncertain. Germline-derived CDR1 and CDR2 are SGHRS and YFSETQ. The V and J ends lost 6 bases and 3 bases respectively, with 19 bases between them. CDR3 length: 15 amino acids. The CDR3: CASKLGYNRYYEQYF. In DNA, the CDR3 is TGCGCCAGCAAATTGGGTTATAACCGATACTACGAGCAGTACTTC.

This clonotype has a count of ten or more. The chain recombines TRBV29-1 with TRBJ2-3, with unresolved D. V was trimmed by 2 bases and J by 2 bases, leaving 2 bases between them. CDR3 length: 11 residues. Per the germline V gene, CDR1 is SQVTM and CDR2 is ANQGSEA. In DNA form, the CDR3 reads TGCAGCGTTGAATCCACAGATACGCAGTATTTT. It yields the protein CSVESTDTQYF.

The table lists this clonotype with a few counts. This chain joins TRBV5-6 and TRBJ2-2, with D hard to call. The CDR3 is made up of 14 amino acids. The V end was cut by 1 base, the J end by 2 bases, with 6 bases between. From germline, CDR1 is SGHDT and CDR2 YYEEEE. The CDR3 here is CASSLSVNTGELFF. The CDR3 nucleotides are TGTGCCAGCAGCTTGTCGGTAAACACCGGGGAGCTGTTTTTT.

This clonotype was seen once. V and J are TRBV6-6 and TRBJ1-5, with D possibly matching TRBD1 (6 bases). The CDR3 totals 16 residues. Germline lookup yields CDR1 MNHNY and CDR2 SVGAGI (reference sequence). V lost 6 bases to trimming and J lost 3 bases, with 18 bases between them. CDR3 nucleotides: TGTGCCAGCAGCCTTATACAGGGAGGAACCAATCAGCCCCAGCATTTT. Translated: CASSLIQGGTNQPQHF.

The chain couples TRBV20-1 to TRBJ2-7; D unclear. With 5 bases removed from V and 2 bases from J, the gap between germline ends came to 16 bases. CDR3 length: 14 residues. Germline values: CDR1 DFQATT, CDR2 SNEGSKA (reference sequence). CDR3 amino acids: CSAGRLDRPYEQYF. CDR3 in DNA: TGCAGTGCTGGACGACTCGACCGACCCTACGAGCAGTACTTC.

V is TRBV7-2 and J is TRBJ1-6, with D possibly matching TRBD1 (5 bases). This CDR3 contains 16 residues. Germline CDR1 is SGHTA and CDR2 is FQGNSA. V lost 0 bases to trimming and J lost 7 bases, with 13 bases between them. The CDR3 bases are TGTGCCAGCAGCTTAGCCGCAGGGAGTCGAAATTCACCCCTCCACTTT. Translating it yields CASSLAAGSRNSPLHF.